The 19 T cell receptor beta chains presented below share a single source sample, sequenced in a study of T cell responses to AZD1222 COVID-19 vaccine. Clones were read by immunoSEQ multiplex PCR, and TCRdb kept only the in-frame ones, dropping some. The table records tens of thousands of clones, under 90% of them present only once. The sample in question was peripheral blood, obtained 28 days after the second AZD1222 dose. The origin of the receptors is an adult who received the AZD1222 COVID-19 vaccine.

V is TRBV3-1 (or the pseudogene TRBV3-2) and J is TRBJ2-7; D uncertain. V was cut by 4 bases and J by 2 bases, with 15 bases left in between. Germline CDR1 reads LGHDT; CDR2 reads YNNKEL (reference sequence). The CDR3 is 15 amino acids. The DNA for the CDR3 is TGTGCCAGCAGCCTTCGGGCGAGGAGTACCTACGAGCAGTACTTC. It translates to CASSLRARSTYEQYF.

The rearrangement joins TRBV28 to TRBJ1-2; TRBD1 matches 10 bases. Germline V lookup: CDR1 MDHEN, CDR2 SYDVKM. V was clipped by 3 bases and J by 4 bases; unmatched bases: 5. The CDR3 is made up of 15 amino acids. CDR3 coding DNA: TGTGCCAGCAGTTTCGGGACAGGGGACTTCTATGGCTACACCTTC. Encoded protein: CASSFGTGDFYGYTF.

V is TRBV19 and J is TRBJ1-3; D uncertain. Looked up from germline, CDR1 is LNHDA and CDR2 is SQIVND (reference sequence). CDR3 length: 13 amino acids. With 6 bases removed from V and 0 bases from J, the gap between germline ends came to 6 bases. The CDR3 nucleotides are TGTGCCAGTAGGGAGCTCTCTGGAAACACCATATATTTT. It codes for CASRELSGNTIYF.

The V and J genes are TRBV5-1 and TRBJ2-7; D remains ambiguous. The V and J ends lost 3 bases and 0 bases respectively, with 16 bases between them. CDR3 length: 16 amino acids. CDR1 and CDR2 from the germline V gene are SGHRS and YFSETQ. Here the CDR3 DNA reads TGCGCCAGCAGCTCTTTTCCTGGACGGAGCTCCTACGAGCAGTACTTC. Translation gives CASSSFPGRSSYEQYF.

This CDR3 is CASSLSSGEGEKLFF. CDR3 nucleotides: TGTGCCAGCAGTTTAAGCTCCGGGGAGGGAGAAAAACTGTTTTTT. The chain has TRBV28 and TRBJ1-4, with D hard to call. Germline-derived CDR1 and CDR2 are MDHEN and SYDVKM. The CDR3 extends over 15 amino acids. Trimming took 2 bases from V and 8 from J, leaving 15 bases between them.

The chain carries TRBV5-4 and TRBJ2-5; TRBD2 agrees at 14 bases. Per the germline V gene, CDR1 is SGHNT and CDR2 is YYREEE (reference sequence). This CDR3 has 16 residues. J was trimmed by 1 base and V by 4 bases; bases with no gene match: 3. The CDR3, as DNA: TGTGCCAGCAGCGTGACTAGCGGGGGGGCCCAAGAGACCCAGTACTTC. Its translation: CASSVTSGGAQETQYF.

This clone was counted only a few times. As DNA, the CDR3 is TGTGCCAGCAGCTGGAACCAGGGAATTTCTGAAGCTTTCTTT. Translation: CASSWNQGISEAFF. The chain has TRBV14 and TRBJ1-1; TRBD1 is a possible D gene (5 bases). CDR3 size: 14 residues. CDR1 and CDR2 (germline): SGHDN, FVKESK. The V and J ends lost 5 bases and 6 bases respectively, with 16 bases between them.

This chain links TRBV14 with TRBJ1-1; D is uncertain. The CDR3 consists of 17 residues. V was shortened by 7 bases and J by 0 bases, with 21 bases between the two germline ends. The germline V gene has CDR1 SGHDN and CDR2 FVKESK. The chain's CDR3 is CASTMLHLGFMNTEAFF. In nucleotides, the CDR3 is TGTGCCAGCACCATGCTTCATTTGGGCTTCATGAACACTGAAGCTTTCTTT.

The chain links TRBV19 to TRBJ1-5; 8 bases are a match to TRBD1. V gave up 4 bases and J gave up 4 bases; unmatched junction bases: 3. Germline V CDR1 and CDR2: LNHDA, SQIVND (reference sequence). The CDR3 extends over 14 amino acids. The CDR3 loop reads CASSTTGGNQPQHF. The CDR3 DNA reads TGTGCCAGTAGTACAACAGGGGGGAATCAGCCCCAGCATTTT.

This chain connects TRBV30 to TRBJ1-6, with D possibly matching TRBD1 (5 bases). Germline V lookup: CDR1 GTSNPN, CDR2 SVGIG (reference sequence). V shed 2 bases and J shed 8 bases, with 10 bases lying between them. The CDR3 is 13 residues long. The CDR3 region is CAWSLDTYSPLHF. CDR3 coding DNA: TGTGCCTGGAGTCTGGACACTTATTCACCCCTCCACTTT.

This clone was observed a few times. The V gene is TRBV6-4, the J gene TRBJ2-3; tentatively, D is TRBD2 (7 bases). Germline values: CDR1 MRHNA, CDR2 SNTAGT. The CDR3 extends over 15 amino acids. Trimming took 2 bases from V and 0 from J, leaving 9 bases between them. CDR3 sequence: CASSDEGGSTDTQYF. CDR3 in DNA: TGTGCCAGCAGTGACGAGGGGGGGAGCACAGATACGCAGTATTTT.

The V gene is TRBV12-5, the J gene TRBJ2-5; maybe TRBD2 (7 bases). The CDR3 totals 16 residues. Germline V gene data show CDR1 as LGHNT and CDR2 as FRNRAP. The V end lost 5 bases, the J end lost 4 bases, and 20 bases lay between the germline ends. CDR3 sequence (DNA): TGTGCTAGTGGTCCATCCGAGGGGGGGAAGGGAGAGACCCAGTACTTC. It codes for CASGPSEGGKGETQYF.

This chain uses TRBV6-4 with TRBJ2-2, with D possibly being TRBD1 or TRBD2 (5 bases each). The germline CDR1 and CDR2 sequences are MRHNA and SNTAGT. This CDR3 spans 15 amino acids. Between the trimmed V and J ends, which lost 5 bases and 0 bases, there was a span of 10 bases. CDR3 in DNA: TGTGCCAGCAGTCGGGACCCTACGAACACCGGGGAGCTGTTTTTT. It translates to CASSRDPTNTGELFF.

V is TRBV28 and J is TRBJ1-2; a possible D gene is TRBD1 (5 bases). The CDR3 spans 12 residues. V was clipped by 4 bases and J by 8 bases, with 11 bases between them. Germline CDR1 MDHEN, CDR2 SYDVKM. The CDR3 reads CASSWGLLGYTF. CDR3 coding DNA: TGTGCCAGCAGTTGGGGCTTACTGGGCTACACCTTC.

The CDR3 spells CASSPFPGQPQHF. CDR3 nucleotides: TGTGCCAGCAGCCCCTTTCCTGGACAGCCCCAGCATTTT. The chain uses TRBV9 and TRBJ1-5, with D uncertain. Germline V gene lookup returns CDR1 SGDLS and CDR2 YYNGEE. Between the trimmed V and J ends, which lost 4 bases and 7 bases, there was a span of 12 bases. The CDR3 contains 13 residues.

The V call is TRBV5-6, the J call TRBJ2-5; TRBD1 agrees at 7 bases. After removal of 7 bases from V and 0 bases from J, the junction contained 6 bases not matched to a gene. CDR1 SGHDT and CDR2 YYEEEE come from the germline V gene. The CDR3 extends over 14 amino acids. The CDR3 protein is CASEGAKYQETQYF. In DNA, the CDR3 is TGTGCCAGCGAGGGGGCCAAATACCAAGAGACCCAGTACTTC.

The chain employs TRBV7-6 and TRBJ2-2, with D unresolved. Germline V CDR1 and CDR2: SGHVS, FNYEAQ. The V end lost 5 bases, the J end lost 1 base, and 11 bases lay between the germline ends. The CDR3 contains 15 residues. The CDR3 nucleotides read TGTGCCAGCAGCGGATGGACGGAGAACACCGGGGAGCTGTTTTTT. It codes for CASSGWTENTGELFF.

The genes are TRBV28 and TRBJ2-2; the match to TRBD2 covers 12 bases. CDR3 size: 18 residues. V shed 7 bases and J 0 bases; nucleotides not matched to a gene: 9. CDR1 is MDHEN and CDR2 is SYDVKM in the germline V gene. CDR3 coding DNA: TGTGCCAGCAAAAGGTGGACTAGCGGGGCCGCGAACACCGGGGAGCTGTTTTTT. Its protein product is CASKRWTSGAANTGELFF.

This rearrangement joins TRBV6-5 to TRBJ2-5; 9 bases line up with TRBD1. Germline CDR1 reads MNHEY; CDR2 reads SVGAGI. The CDR3 covers 14 residues. The junction had 3 bases not matched to a gene; V was cut back by 2 bases and J by 5 bases. CDR3 DNA sequence: TGTGCCAGCAGTTACGGGACAGGGTCGGAGACCCAGTACTTC. It is translated as CASSYGTGSETQYF.